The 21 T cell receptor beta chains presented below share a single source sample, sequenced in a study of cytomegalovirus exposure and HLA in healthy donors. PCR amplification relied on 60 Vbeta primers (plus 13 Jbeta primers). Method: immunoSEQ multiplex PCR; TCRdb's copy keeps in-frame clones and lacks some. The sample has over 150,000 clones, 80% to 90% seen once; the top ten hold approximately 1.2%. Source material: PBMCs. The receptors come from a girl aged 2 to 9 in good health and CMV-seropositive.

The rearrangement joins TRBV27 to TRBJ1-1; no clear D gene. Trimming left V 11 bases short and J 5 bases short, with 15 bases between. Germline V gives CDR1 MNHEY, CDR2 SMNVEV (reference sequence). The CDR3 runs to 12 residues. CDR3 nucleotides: TGTGCCGCGGGTCTCCCGGGGACTGAAGCTTTCTTT. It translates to CAAGLPGTEAFF.

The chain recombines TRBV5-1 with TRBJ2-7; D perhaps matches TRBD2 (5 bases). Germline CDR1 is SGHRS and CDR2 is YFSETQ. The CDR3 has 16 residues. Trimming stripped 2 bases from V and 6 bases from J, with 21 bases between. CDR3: CASSLNSGRMRAEQYF. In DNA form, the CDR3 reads TGCGCCAGCAGCTTAAACAGTGGTCGTATGCGGGCCGAGCAGTACTTC.

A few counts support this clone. Here the CDR3 DNA reads TGTGCCAGCAGCCAAGAAGTCGGTAATAATTCACCCCTCCACTTT. This codes for CASSQEVGNNSPLHF. This sequence joins TRBV4-2 and TRBJ1-6; D unresolved. V gave up 0 bases and J gave up 5 bases, with 8 bases separating them. CDR3 length: 15 amino acids. Germline lookup yields CDR1 LGHNA and CDR2 YNFKEQ.

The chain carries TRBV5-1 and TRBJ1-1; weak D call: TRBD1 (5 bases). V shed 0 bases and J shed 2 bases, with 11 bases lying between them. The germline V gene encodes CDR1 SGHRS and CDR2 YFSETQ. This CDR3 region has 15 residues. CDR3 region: CASSLETALNTEAFF. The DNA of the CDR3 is TGCGCCAGCAGCTTGGAGACAGCCCTTAACACTGAAGCTTTCTTT.

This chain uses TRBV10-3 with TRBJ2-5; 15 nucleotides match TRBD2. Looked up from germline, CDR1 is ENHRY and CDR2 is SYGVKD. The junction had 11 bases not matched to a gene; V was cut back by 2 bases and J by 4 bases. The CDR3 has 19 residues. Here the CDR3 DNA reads TGTGCCATCAGTGAGCGAAAAGGACTAGCGGGAGGGCCGGGAGAGACCCAGTACTTC. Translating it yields CAISERKGLAGGPGETQYF.

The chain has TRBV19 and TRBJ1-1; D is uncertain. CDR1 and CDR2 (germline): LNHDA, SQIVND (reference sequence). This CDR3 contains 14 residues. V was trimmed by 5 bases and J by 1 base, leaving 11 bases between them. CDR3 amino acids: CASSQILRNTEAFF. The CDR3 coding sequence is TGTGCCAGTAGTCAGATCCTCAGGAACACTGAAGCTTTCTTT.

For the CDR3, the DNA is TGCGCCAGCAGCTTGGAAGGCCGGGGGTATAACTATGGCTACACCTTC. Its protein is CASSLEGRGYNYGYTF. J is TRBJ1-2 and V is TRBV5-1, with a tentative D call TRBD1 (5 bases). This CDR3 contains 16 residues. With 0 bases removed from V and 1 base from J, the gap between germline ends came to 13 bases. From germline, CDR1 is SGHRS and CDR2 YFSETQ.

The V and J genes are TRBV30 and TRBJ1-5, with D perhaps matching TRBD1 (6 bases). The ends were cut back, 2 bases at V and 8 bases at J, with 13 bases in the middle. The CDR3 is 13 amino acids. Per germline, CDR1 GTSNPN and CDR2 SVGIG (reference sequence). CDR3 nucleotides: TGTGCCTGGAGTCGTCAACAGGGCGAGCCCCAGCATTTT. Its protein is CAWSRQQGEPQHF. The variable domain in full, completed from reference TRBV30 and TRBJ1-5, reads SQTIHQWPATLVQPVGSPLSLECTVEGTSNPNLYWYRQAAGRGLQLLFYSVGIGQISSEVPQNLSASRPQDRQFILSSKKLLLSDSGFYLCAWSRQQGEPQHFGDGTRLSIL.

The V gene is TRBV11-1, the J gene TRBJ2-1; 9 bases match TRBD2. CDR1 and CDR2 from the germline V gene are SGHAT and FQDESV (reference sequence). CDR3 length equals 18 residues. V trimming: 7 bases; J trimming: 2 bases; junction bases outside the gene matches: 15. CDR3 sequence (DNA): TGTGCCAGCACACAGAGGGGGCTAGCGGGACTACCCTACAATGAGCAGTTCTTC. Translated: CASTQRGLAGLPYNEQFF.

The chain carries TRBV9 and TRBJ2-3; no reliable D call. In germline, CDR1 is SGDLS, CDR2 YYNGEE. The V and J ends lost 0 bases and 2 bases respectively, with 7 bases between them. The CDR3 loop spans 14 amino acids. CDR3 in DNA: TGTGCCAGCAGCGTAGAAAGCTACACAGATACGCAGTATTTT. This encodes CASSVESYTDTQYF.

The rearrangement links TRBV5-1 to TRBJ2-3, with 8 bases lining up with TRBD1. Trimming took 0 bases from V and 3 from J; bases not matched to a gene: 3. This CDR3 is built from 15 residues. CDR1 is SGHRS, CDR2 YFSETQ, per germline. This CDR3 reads CASSLAQGATDTQYF. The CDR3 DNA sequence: TGCGCCAGCAGCTTGGCGCAGGGGGCGACAGATACGCAGTATTTT.

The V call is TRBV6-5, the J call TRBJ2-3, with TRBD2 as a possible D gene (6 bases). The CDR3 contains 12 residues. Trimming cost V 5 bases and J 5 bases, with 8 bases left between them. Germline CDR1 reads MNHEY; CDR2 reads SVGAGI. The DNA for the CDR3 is TGTGCCAGCAGTAGGCGGGGAGATACGCAGTATTTT. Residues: CASSRRGDTQYF.

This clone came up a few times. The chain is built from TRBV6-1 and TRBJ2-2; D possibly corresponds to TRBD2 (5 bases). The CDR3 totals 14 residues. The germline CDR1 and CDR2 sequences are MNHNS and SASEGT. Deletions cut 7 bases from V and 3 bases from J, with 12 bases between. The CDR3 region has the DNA TGTGCCAGCACCGTCCGGGAATACACCGGGGAGCTGTTTTTT. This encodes CASTVREYTGELFF.

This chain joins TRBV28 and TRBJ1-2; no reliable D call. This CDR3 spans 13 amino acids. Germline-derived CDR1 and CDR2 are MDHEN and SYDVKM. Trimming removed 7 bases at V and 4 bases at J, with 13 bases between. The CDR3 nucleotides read TGTGCCAGCACCTTAACCGGGAGCTATGGCTACACCTTC. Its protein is CASTLTGSYGYTF.

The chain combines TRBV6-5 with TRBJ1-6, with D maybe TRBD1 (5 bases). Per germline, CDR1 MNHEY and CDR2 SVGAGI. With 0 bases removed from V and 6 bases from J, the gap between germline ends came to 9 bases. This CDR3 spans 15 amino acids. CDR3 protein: CASSYSTGFNSPLHF. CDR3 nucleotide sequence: TGTGCCAGCAGTTACTCAACAGGATTTAATTCACCCCTCCACTTT.

The CDR3: CTSSQTGQGFSYEQYF. The DNA for the CDR3 is TGCACCAGCAGCCAAACCGGACAGGGGTTCTCCTACGAGCAGTACTTC. V gene TRBV1 combines with J gene TRBJ2-7; TRBD1 is the table's D call and was not checked against the DNA. TRBV1 is flagged as a pseudogene. The CDR3 totals 16 residues.

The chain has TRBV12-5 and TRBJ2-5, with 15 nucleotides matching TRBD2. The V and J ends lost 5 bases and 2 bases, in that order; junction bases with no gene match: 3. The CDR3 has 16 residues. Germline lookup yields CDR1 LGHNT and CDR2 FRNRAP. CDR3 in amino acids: CASGPGTSGRQETQYF. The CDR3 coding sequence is TGTGCTAGTGGTCCCGGGACTAGCGGGAGGCAAGAGACCCAGTACTTC.

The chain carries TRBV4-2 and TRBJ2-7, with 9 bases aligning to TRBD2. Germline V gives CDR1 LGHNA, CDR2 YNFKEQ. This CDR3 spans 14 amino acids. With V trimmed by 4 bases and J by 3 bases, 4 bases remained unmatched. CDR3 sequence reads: CASSRREGLYEQYF. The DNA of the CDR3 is TGTGCCAGCAGCCGGCGGGAGGGCCTCTACGAGCAGTACTTC.

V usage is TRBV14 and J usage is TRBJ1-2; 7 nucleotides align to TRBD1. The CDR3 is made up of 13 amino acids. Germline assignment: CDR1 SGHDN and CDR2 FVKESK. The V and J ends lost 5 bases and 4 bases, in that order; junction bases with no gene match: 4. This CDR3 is CASSYTGVYGYTF. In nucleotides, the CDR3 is TGTGCCAGCAGCTACACAGGGGTCTATGGCTACACCTTC.

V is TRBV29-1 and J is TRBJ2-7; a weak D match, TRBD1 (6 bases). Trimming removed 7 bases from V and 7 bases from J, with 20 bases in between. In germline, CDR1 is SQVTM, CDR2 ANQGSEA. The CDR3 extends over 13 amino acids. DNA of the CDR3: TGCAGCGCCCAACAGGGTAGGTCGGGAGAGCAGTACTTC. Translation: CSAQQGRSGEQYF.

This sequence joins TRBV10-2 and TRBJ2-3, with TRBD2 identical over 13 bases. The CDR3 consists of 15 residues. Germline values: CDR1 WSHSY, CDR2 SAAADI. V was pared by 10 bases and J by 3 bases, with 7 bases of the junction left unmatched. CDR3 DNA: TGCGCCACCCTTTTGACTAGCGGGAGGACAGATACGCAGTATTTT. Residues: CATLLTSGRTDTQYF.